This T cell receptor (beta chain) was recovered during a study of vaccination and CD4 T cells after COVID-19 (dated by TCRdb to between 2021 and 2024). About the investigation overall: Every convalescent patient had a positive nasal swab PCR test for SARS-CoV-2, with mild disease in eight to ten patients and severe disease in one. The convalescent cohort included six males and four females, with two Hispanic individuals, seven Caucasians, two Asians and one multiracial person. Each participant got two doses of either the Pfizer-BioNTech BNT162b2 vaccine (n=8) or the Moderna mRNA-1273 vaccine (n=2). Post-COVID blood samples from convalescent patients were collected a median of roughly 100 days after diagnosis, with a range of roughly 35 to 170 days. Post-vaccine blood samples were taken a median of around 70 days after the second vaccine dose, with a range of roughly 13 to 250 days. The cultures were stimulated with overlapping spike peptide pools from SARS-CoV-2 and from the common cold coronaviruses HCoV-NL63, HCoV-OC43 and HCoV-229E. Control cultures received a CEFX viral epitope pool as the positive control, an HIV-1 Nef peptide pool as the negative control, or no peptide. In around ten COVID-19 convalescent patients and a handful of infection-naive healthy vaccine recipients, the spike-specific CD4+ TCR repertoire before mRNA vaccination was compared with the repertoire after mRNA vaccination. The study at large found these results: Among the post-vaccine SARS-CoV-2-reactive clones in convalescent patients, a median approximately 86% showed up only after vaccination, which suggests vaccine-specific priming. The median count of SARS-CoV-2-reactive clonotypes went up from some 23 after infection to a few dozen after vaccination, although the change was not significant. Only a relatively small number of convalescent patients were included in the study, and early timepoints following natural infection were not analyzed. Of the vaccine-specific clones in convalescent patients, 304 of 307, or nearly all, reacted only to SARS-CoV-2 spike and did not cross-react with common cold coronaviruses.

The treatment or condition label here, explained by the study, means: roughly 10-day PBMC culture with coronavirus spike peptide pools or control peptides (ViraFEST assay). The ViraFEST assay was used in the study, in which antigen-specific T cells were expanded with peptide pools and expanded clonotypes were subsequently identified by TCR sequencing. The positive SARS-CoV-2 PCR tests of the convalescent patients were dated from March to December 2020, before the Alpha, Beta and Delta variants emerged in the United States. Each well held some 2 million PBMCs cultured with approximately 10 ug/ml peptide pools in IMDM containing approximately 5% human AB serum and approximately 10 IU/ml IL-2. Half of the culture medium was replaced with fresh IL-2-containing medium on days 3 and 7. Once the cells had been in culture for around nine days, the EasySep CD4+ T cell isolation kit was used to isolate CD4+ T cells by negative selection. Ficoll-Paque Plus gradient centrifugation was used to isolate PBMCs from whole blood, and the isolated PBMCs were then either used fresh or cryopreserved at -140C. Culture conditions were generally each tested in triplicate wells.

According to the germline V gene (reference sequence), CDR1 reads DFQATT and CDR2 reads SNEGSKA. Spanning cysteine to phenylalanine, the CDR3 consists of 12 amino acids. Of all the DNA, just the CDR3 is kept, 36 bases in frame from base 1. V is reduced by 2 bases and J by 8 bases, leaving a spacing of 12 bases between them. To prepare the library, PCR was applied. TCR sequencing of DNA from cultured CD4+ T cells used the Oncomine TCR Beta short-read assay at the Johns Hopkins FTIC core. The QIAamp micro DNA kit was used to extract genomic DNA from the cultured CD4+ T cells. The Oncomine TCR Beta libraries from cultured CD4+ T cells were pooled using unique dual indexes and then sequenced on an Illumina iSeq 100. Per the original workflow: Non-productive sequences were filtered out, and CDR3s that did not start with C, did not end with F or W, or were shorter than 7 amino acids were discarded. The MANAFEST web application identified antigen-specific clonotypes by comparing peptide-stimulated wells against reference wells and other culture wells. To be called positive, a clone needed an FDR below 0.05, an odds ratio above 5, and a productive frequency above 0.1% in at least two of three replicate wells. Cross-reactive clonotypes were defined as significantly expanded in both SARS-CoV-2 spike wells and at least one common cold coronavirus spike condition. Using R version 3.6.1, CDR3 homology was evaluated through Levenshtein distances (stringdist) along with unrooted phylogenetic trees (ape). TCRdb's own reprocessing of the public reads used fastp at Q25 and MiXCR and kept productive beta chains. Entries that share a CDR3 protein sequence are merged under the most common genes and DNA. The authors' filters were not applied to this entry. The sample table contains about 19,000 distinct CDR3 sequences; only one count was recorded for around two fifths of them. Roughly an eighth of the sample comes from the top ten.

This clonotype was seen more than once but under ten times. Its antigen remains unidentified. Base qualities are not at hand, and no much larger clone is one base apart. The specimen sequenced was cultured CD4+ T cells from blood. The chain employs TRBV20-1 and TRBJ1-2; the D region possibly corresponds to TRBD1 (6 bases align). This TCR was recovered from a human donor with COVID-19. The DNA is TGCAGTGCTAGACGGGGGGCTGAGGGCTACACCTTC. It is translated as CSARRGAEGYTF.